The 2 T cell receptor beta chains in this list originate from one sample, sequenced in a study of T-cell reconstitution after alpha-beta-depleted transplantation in children. TCRbeta library construction was performed incorporating unique molecular identifiers. TCRdb re-analysed the PCR reads in MiXCR, keeping a single row per CDR3 protein. The data contain a few hundred thousand distinct CDR3 sequences, over 10% of them singletons. The source material was PBMCs, mostly from graft donor cells, sampled 360 days after TCRalphabeta/CD19-depleted stem cell transplant. These receptors originate from a male patient between 5 and 17 years old who had a stem cell transplant for acute myeloid leukemia, so the T cells may come from the graft donor.

The chain carries TRBV2 and TRBJ2-7; 8 positions agree with TRBD2. With 7 bases clipped from V and 7 bases from J, the junction kept 9 bases outside the gene matches. Germline V gene sequence: CDR1 SNHLY, CDR2 FYNNEI. This CDR3 comprises 13 residues. This CDR3 reads CASTREVKGEQYF. The CDR3 DNA is TGTGCCAGCACGCGGGAGGTTAAGGGAGAGCAGTACTTC.

The chain recombines TRBV12-5 with TRBJ2-1, with TRBD2 matching over 7 bases. Germline loops: CDR1 LGHNT, CDR2 FRNRAP. The ends lost 5 bases at V and 5 bases at J; junction bases unmatched: 12. This CDR3 comprises 16 residues. This chain's CDR3 is CASGPPIGGSHNEQFF. CDR3 nucleotides: TGTGCTAGTGGTCCACCTATTGGCGGGAGCCACAATGAGCAGTTCTTC. Looking up the rest from reference TRBV12-5 and TRBJ2-1 gives the full variable domain: DARVTQTPRHKVTEMGQEVTMRCQPILGHNTVFWYRQTMMQGLELLAYFRNRAPLDDSGMPKDRFSAEMPDATLATLKIQPSEPRDSAVYFCASGPPIGGSHNEQFFGPGTRLTVL.